This T cell receptor beta chain was profiled in a study of long-term antiretroviral therapy in people with HIV. Study-wide results and caveats: Pre-ART clonal expansion yielded clones that dominated the repertoire at all time points. Controls exceeded HIV repertoires in CDR3 length range. Blood sampling spanned 2004 to 2017, possibly under older ART regimens.

On this clone itself: As yet, its antigen is unknown.

The ends were cut back, 2 bases at V and 5 bases at J, with 13 bases in the middle. Germline lookup yields CDR1 MNHEY and CDR2 SVGAGI. The CDR3 runs to 14 residues. They ran version v3.0 of the immunoSEQ assay at survey level. Clones were sequenced by immunoSEQ multiplex PCR, and TCRdb holds only the in-frame ones, with some missing. Of 34,000 or so clones in the sample, approximately 85% were seen once. The receptor's source is a man between 18 and 29 years old with HIV. Sequencing was performed on unsorted PBMCs, taken roughly 3.3 years after starting antiretroviral therapy. V and J are TRBV6-5 and TRBJ2-7; TRBD2 might be the D (7 bases). CDR3 protein: CASSYDQGRDEQYF. CDR3 DNA: TGTGCCAGCAGTTACGACCAGGGGAGGGACGAGCAGTACTTC.